This T cell receptor beta chain was obtained from a study of CD8+CD57+ T cells in acquired aplastic anemia. Turning to the study itself: Healthy donors had, on average, roughly 10 million reads for their CD4+ cells.

Genomic DNA acted as the template from which TCR beta VDJ combination and CDR3 sequence profiling were carried out. TCRdb re-called the reads through MiXCR, storing one row per CDR3 protein. The table records around 190,000 distinct CDR3 sequences, around 60% of them present only once. V shed 1 base, J shed 4 bases, and the junction held 6 bases outside the gene matches. The germline V gene has CDR1 LNHDA and CDR2 SQIVND (reference sequence). This CDR3 is built from 15 residues. Sample: sorted CD4+, CD8+, or CD8+CD57+ T cells (not recorded which) from PBMCs. The V gene is TRBV19, the J gene TRBJ2-5, with 7 bases fitting TRBD2. This receptor was identified in a human donor in good health. The CDR3 coding sequence is TGTGCCAGTAGTATAGGGGGGGGAGGTGGAGAGACCCAGTACTTC. This encodes CASSIGGGGGETQYF.